Included here is one T cell receptor beta chain sequence, with context. The data are from a study of blood T cell repertoires in COVID-19. About the research overall: Sources were T cells, B-cell-depleted T cells, or PBMCs; the material itself was cDNA or gDNA.

Original processing methods: Estimated nucleated cell counts came from reference gene primer amplification. Data came from immunoSEQ multiplex PCR; TCRdb stores just in-frame clones and leaves some out. V, J and clone size are those of that table, while D and trimming were read from the DNA. The sample has 85,000 to 95,000 clones, approximately 89% seen once. Trimming pared 6 bases from V and 4 bases from J, leaving 10 bases between. The CDR3 covers 13 residues. The germline CDR1 and CDR2 sequences are MDHEN and SYDVKM. V is TRBV28 and J is TRBJ1-3; D is ambiguous. This TCR was recovered from a human donor with acute or convalescent COVID-19. The donor label of this sample is uncertain. Source material: peripheral blood. CDR3 region: CASSPTEGNTIYF. In nucleotides, the CDR3 is TGTGCCAGCAGCCCTACAGAGGGAAACACCATATATTTT. The entire variable domain, with the rest obtained from reference TRBV28 and TRBJ1-3, is as follows: DVKVTQSSRYLVKRTGEKVFLECVQDMDHENMFWYRQDPGLGLRLIYFSYDVKMKEKGDIPEGYSVSREKKERFSLILESASTNQTSMYLCASSPTEGNTIYFGEGSWLTVV.